This T cell receptor (beta chain) was sequenced for a study of memory CD4+ T cells and cytomegalovirus serostatus. The assay was immunoSEQ multiplex PCR, and TCRdb's table has in-frame clones only and misses some. There are about 92,000 clones in the sample; 75% to 90% occur only once, and roughly 4% lies in the top ten. The V end was cut by 1 base, the J end by 4 bases, with 10 bases between. From germline, CDR1 is SEHNR and CDR2 FQNEAQ (reference sequence). CDR3 size: 14 residues. The sort gate was single viable CD3+CD4+CD8-CD45RO+ cells for memory CD4+ T cells. The clonotype was recovered from an adult in good health and CMV-seropositive. The sequenced sample consisted of memory CD4+ T cells from blood. V is TRBV7-9 and J is TRBJ1-1; maybe TRBD1 (5 bases). Written as DNA, the CDR3 is TGTGCCAGCAGCTTAGGGGGGTTGGGCACTGAAGCTTTCTTT. Residues: CASSLGGLGTEAFF.